This TCR beta chain was captured by sequencing in a study of control samples from healthy donors and cancer patients. The germline V and J ends were trimmed by 7 bases and 2 bases, with 20 bases remaining between them. Germline CDR1 and CDR2: SGHTA and FQGNSA. This CDR3 comprises 16 residues. Generated by immunoSEQ multiplex PCR, the TCRdb table keeps only in-frame clones and is missing some. Of 120,000 to 150,000 clones listed, approximately 94% were seen once; the top ten hold around 12%. The receptor was derived from a man aged 35 to 55 in good health. Sequenced input: blood. The rearrangement uses TRBV7-2 and TRBJ1-1; D remains ambiguous. The CDR3 DNA is TGTGCCAGCAAATGGGATCTTAGGTCTCTCAACACTGAAGCTTTCTTT. Amino acids: CASKWDLRSLNTEAFF.